This TCR beta chain was profiled in a study of CD8+ T cells in alopecia areata. cDNA serving as the sequencing template came from extracted, reverse transcribed RNA. Only in-frame clones appear in the TCRdb table, and some are missing; sequencing was by immunoSEQ multiplex PCR. The table lists approximately 180,000 clones, roughly 50% of them singletons. Turning to this clone: No antigen is known for it.

The treatment denotes: oral pan-JAK inhibitor, 5-10 mg twice daily. Alopecia areata patients gave lesional scalp punch biopsies and peripheral blood samples. V gave up 11 bases and J gave up 7 bases, with 17 bases separating them. Germline V gene lookup returns CDR1 MNHEY and CDR2 SVGAGI. The CDR3 extends over 12 amino acids. Whole-study findings and limits: Possibly because of HLA-related factors, TCR sharing was less clear across patients than in mice. Scalp clonality, together with expanded CD8+ clones among the top 100, fell significantly with tofacitinib. A large proportion of expanded lesional clones were detected persisting in scalp and blood during tofacitinib.

This chain connects TRBV6-5 to TRBJ1-1; tentatively, D is TRBD1 (5 bases). The material was CD4+ T cells sorted from blood, obtained at roughly week 55, from a patient treated with tofacitinib. The receptor was isolated from a human donor with alopecia areata. The CDR3 spells CAASTRGGEAFF. The CDR3, as DNA: TGTGCCGCTTCCACGAGGGGCGGTGAAGCTTTCTTT.